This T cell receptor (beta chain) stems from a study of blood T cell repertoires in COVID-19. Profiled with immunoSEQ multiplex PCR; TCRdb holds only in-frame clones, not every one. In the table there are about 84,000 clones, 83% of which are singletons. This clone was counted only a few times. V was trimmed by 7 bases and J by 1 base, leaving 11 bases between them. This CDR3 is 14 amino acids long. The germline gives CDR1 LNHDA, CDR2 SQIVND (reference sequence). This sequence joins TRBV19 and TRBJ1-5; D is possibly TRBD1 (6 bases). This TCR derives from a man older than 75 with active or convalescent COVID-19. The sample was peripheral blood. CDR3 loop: CASKGVGSNQPQHF. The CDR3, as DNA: TGTGCCAGTAAGGGGGTCGGGAGCAATCAGCCCCAGCATTTT.